The rows below give T cell receptor beta chains drawn from one sample of a study of CD8+CD57+ T cells in acquired aplastic anemia. MiXCR was run by TCRdb on the reads, yielding one entry per CDR3 protein. The sample lists some 44,000 distinct CDR3 sequences, 65% to 70% occurring once. The specimen was sorted CD4+, CD8+, or CD8+CD57+ T cells (not recorded which) from PBMCs. These receptors originate from a human donor in good health, serving as a control. Each CDR3 is given with its conserved first and last residue.

>TRBV4-2|TRBJ2-1|13
CASSQPLYNEQFF
>TRBV7-7|TRBJ2-5|15
CASSKTGTGRETQYF
>TRBV5-5|TRBJ1-6|13
CASSLRYNSPLHF
>TRBV7-2|TRBJ1-3|13
CASSLDPGNTIYF
>TRBV29-1|TRBJ2-7|13
CSVRQGPSYEQYF
>TRBV12-3/TRBV12-4|TRBJ2-3|14
CASKAPTGTDTQYF
>TRBV27|TRBJ2-7|16
CASSLSGWGVLREQYF
>TRBV4-1|TRBJ2-7|15
CASSQAGLAPYEQYF
>TRBV5-1|TRBJ2-5|14
CASSGTGGGETQYF
>TRBV7-9|TRBJ1-2|12
CASSAQGNGYTF
>TRBV15|TRBJ2-1|15
CATSRGGWSYNEQFF
>TRBV14|TRBJ2-1|16
CASSQDAGGFYNEQFF
>TRBV7-3|TRBJ1-3|15
CASSLGSGAGNTIYF
>TRBV29-1|TRBJ2-7|12
CSVVVQGSEQYF
>TRBV28|TRBJ2-1|16
CASRPIAGAIYNEQFF
>TRBV7-9|TRBJ2-7|13
CASSPQGAGEQYF
>TRBV19|TRBJ1-6|15
CASSISQGSNSPLHF
>TRBV19|TRBJ1-2|15
CASSIRTGTGYGYTF
>TRBV7-2|TRBJ2-1|12
CASSSIRNEQFF
>TRBV9|TRBJ1-2|13
CASSVDRNYGYTF
>TRBV15|TRBJ1-2|15
CATSRGDTVNYGYTF
>TRBV24-1|TRBJ2-2|16
CATSDLWTSGRGELFF
>TRBV7-8|TRBJ2-3|16
CASSLIPVSSTDTQYF
>TRBV19|TRBJ1-5|15
CASSPRQGSNQPQHF